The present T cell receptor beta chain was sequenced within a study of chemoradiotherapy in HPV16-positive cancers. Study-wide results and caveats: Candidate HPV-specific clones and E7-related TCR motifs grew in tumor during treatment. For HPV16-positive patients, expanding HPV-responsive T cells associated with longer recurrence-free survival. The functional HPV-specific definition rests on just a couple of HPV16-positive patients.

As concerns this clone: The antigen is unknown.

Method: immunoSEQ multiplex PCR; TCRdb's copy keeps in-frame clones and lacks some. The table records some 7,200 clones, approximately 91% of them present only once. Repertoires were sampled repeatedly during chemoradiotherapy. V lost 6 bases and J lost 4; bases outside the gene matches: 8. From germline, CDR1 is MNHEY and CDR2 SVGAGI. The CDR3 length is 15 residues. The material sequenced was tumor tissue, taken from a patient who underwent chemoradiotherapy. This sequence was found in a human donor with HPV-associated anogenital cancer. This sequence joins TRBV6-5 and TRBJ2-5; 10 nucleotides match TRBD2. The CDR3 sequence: CASRPLAGSGETQYF. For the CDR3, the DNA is TGTGCCAGCAGACCACTAGCGGGAAGTGGAGAGACCCAGTACTTC.